This T cell receptor (beta chain) came from a study of CD8 T cells in ankylosing spondylitis (TCRdb year 2017). For the study in its entirety: The study profiled T cell receptor beta repertoires in healthy donors and ankylosing spondylitis patients to find disease-linked TCR variants. The full study cohort was made up of 25 ankylosing spondylitis patients and fewer than 120 healthy donors. Samples of peripheral blood were taken, and for ankylosing spondylitis patients, synovial fluid was collected as well. Overall study results and their limits: Significant enrichment of the disease-linked clones was reported in matched synovial fluid samples from ankylosing spondylitis patients. The disease-linked clones had a CD8+ phenotype and were found at relatively low frequencies in peripheral blood. A TCR beta motif of several highly homologous amino acid variants appeared characteristic of blood from ankylosing spondylitis patients. Some motif variants had previously been reported in the synovial fluid and blood of reactive arthritis patients, which suggests shared mechanisms of disease initiation.

This clonotype was counted a single time. Its antigen is still unknown. No base qualities exist here, and no much larger clone lies one base off it. One read alone is weak evidence. Unmatched junction bases come to 11, with V trimmed by 2 bases and J by 3 bases. Inclusive of the bounding cysteine and phenylalanine, the CDR3 is 17 residues long. Left in the record is the CDR3 DNA by itself, 51 bases read in frame from the first base. From a lookup of the germline V gene, CDR1 and CDR2 are SNHLY and FYNNEI. This sample was sequenced with an Illumina HiSeq 2500. Quantitative 5'-RACE with molecular barcodes was the method used to prepare the TCR beta libraries. The paper's processing steps were these. To identify disease-linked TCR variants, a new computational method was used, one built on a probabilistic model of VDJ rearrangement. Using fastp trimming at Q25 and MiXCR clonotype assembly, TCRdb reanalyzed the public sequencing data and kept in-frame beta chains. Here each entry gathers all rows of one CDR3 protein and keeps the most common genes and DNA. The V and J calls were determined by TCRdb, not by the authors. The sample table lists about 400,000 distinct CDR3 sequences, around 20% of them with a count of one. 16% of the sample is held by the ten biggest clonotypes.

The chain is made from TRBV2 and TRBJ2-7; TRBD2 fits 9 bases in the junction. The sample taken for sequencing was blood, either unsorted or a sorted T cell fraction (not recorded which). The receptor's source is a male donor with ankylosing spondylitis. CDR3 reads: CASSETLRLAENYEQYF. The DNA sequence reads TGTGCCAGCAGTGAAACCTTAAGACTAGCGGAAAACTACGAGCAGTACTTC.